This T cell receptor beta chain was obtained from a study of blood T cell repertoires in COVID-19. Some clones are missing from TCRdb's copy, which holds only in-frame ones; the method was immunoSEQ multiplex PCR. The sample contains around 150,000 clones, about 89% of which appear only once. CDR3 size: 16 residues. The V and J ends lost 1 base and 4 bases, in that order; junction bases with no gene match: 8. CDR1 is SGHNT and CDR2 is YYREEE in the germline V gene (reference sequence). This chain connects TRBV5-4 to TRBJ1-3, with 7 bases aligning to TRBD1. Source material: peripheral blood. This sequence originates from a man in his forties or fifties with active COVID-19. The CDR3 reads CASSLQGVLGGNTIYF. The CDR3 DNA reads TGTGCCAGCAGCTTGCAGGGGGTCCTTGGAGGAAACACCATATATTTT. Using reference TRBV5-4 and TRBJ1-3 for the parts outside the CDR3, the full variable domain is ETGVTQSPTHLIKTRGQQVTLRCSSQSGHNTVSWYQQALGQGPQFIFQYYREEENGRGNFPPRFSGLQFPNYSSELNVNALELDDSALYLCASSLQGVLGGNTIYFGEGSWLTVV.